This TCR beta chain was identified in a study of graft-versus-host responses after intestinal transplantation. Study context: Grafts were multivisceral, liver-intestinal, or isolated intestinal. Recipients were all induced with anti-thymocyte globulin, then given tacrolimus and steroids for two to three years.

Study findings and constraints: Some GvH clones appeared in ileal mucosa or blood before recipient bone marrow.

This table comes from immunoSEQ multiplex PCR, and its TCRdb copy is limited to in-frame clones, with some not included. The table includes about 50,000 clones, about 93% detected once. Looked up from germline, CDR1 is MNHEY and CDR2 is SVGAGI. Trimming removed 6 bases from V and 2 bases from J, with 14 bases in between. This CDR3 has 14 amino acids. This clone showed up just once. Its antigen remains unidentified. The specimen was unstimulated CD4+ T cells sorted from spleen or lymph node cells, collected before transplant. The origin of this receptor is a human donor who was the organ donor for an intestinal transplant. This chain connects TRBV6-5 to TRBJ2-7; D gene unclear. In DNA form, the CDR3 reads TGTGCCAGCAGAAGACTTGGGCCGGCCTACGAGCAGTACTTC. Translation: CASRRLGPAYEQYF.